This TCR beta chain emerged from a study of blood T cell repertoires in COVID-19. Authors' data handling: Reference gene primer amplification gave nucleated cell count estimates. The method was immunoSEQ multiplex PCR; TCRdb's version includes in-frame clones alone and lacks a portion of them. V and J calls and clone size are copied from that table; D and trimming were computed from the DNA. The data show over 45,000 clones, roughly nine tenths seen once. This clonotype was obtained from an older woman with active or convalescent COVID-19. Sequenced: peripheral blood.

Here the CDR3 reads CASSYGTTYEQYF. CDR3 DNA: TGTGCCAGCAGTTATGGGACAACCTACGAGCAGTACTTC. The chain employs TRBV6-2 or TRBV6-3 and TRBJ2-7, with D perhaps TRBD1 (6 bases). CDR3 length: 13 amino acids. Trimming cost V 3 bases and J 2 bases, with 8 bases left between them. Germline V lookup: CDR1 MNHEY, CDR2 SVGEGT.